These T cell receptor beta chains were read from a single sample in a study of Ad26.COV2.S vaccination and SARS-CoV-2 variants. Clones were read by immunoSEQ multiplex PCR, and TCRdb kept only the in-frame ones, dropping some. The sample contains hundreds of thousands of clones, about nine tenths of which appear only once. The material sequenced was peripheral blood, taken in a trial of Ad26.COV2.S vaccine versus placebo. Receptors were obtained from a person aged 18-60 years who received the Ad26.COV2.S COVID-19 vaccine or a placebo. The CDR3 runs from the conserved cysteine through the conserved F or W.

>TRBV7-9
CASRPGLAGAVWDEQFF
>TRBV27
CASAGQGADQPQHF
>TRBV3-1/TRBV3-2
CASSQDFPGLATNEKLFF
>TRBV7-2
CASSLSFLDTQYF
>TRBV21-1
CASSKPGNTGELFF
>TRBV7-9
CASSLAEGTSTDTQYF
>TRBV27
CASRNRSMSSYEQYF
>TRBV27
CASRPGQSKAFF
>TRBV6-2/TRBV6-3
CASSYRLAGGGRNEQFF
>TRBV7-9
CASSFTIREDRGYEQYF
>TRBV7-9
CASSYPRRGNENIQYF
>TRBV28
CASSFRGLSYEQYF
>TRBV5-5
CASSKGLFSRGASYEQYF
>TRBV25-1
CASSTTQTYEQYF
>TRBV4-3
CASSQDLGGAPASGANVLTF
>TRBV30
CAWSRGGSGGRTGELFF
>TRBV11-2
CASSPSYGYTF
>TRBV20-1
CSASVLAGDYEQFF
>TRBV2
CASSQGSYNEQFF
>TRBV7-2
CASSLPAGGYEQYF
>TRBV18
CASSPQPGGPGNEQFF
>TRBV5-5
CASSTANRGGYGYTF
>TRBV5-1
CASTSVGLAGEQFF